The sequence of this T cell receptor beta chain was determined in a study of blood T cell repertoires in COVID-19. Study summary: T cells, B-cell-depleted T cells, or PBMCs provided the cDNA or gDNA that served as material.

Germline V gene lookup returns CDR1 SGHRS and CDR2 YFSETQ. Unmatched junction bases numbered 7, after V lost 2 bases and J lost 0 bases. The CDR3 has 18 amino acids. Participant age was about 18 to 100 years, and participants resided in approximately 24 US areas. It was within 2 weeks before study entry that exposed participants met a COVID-19 case. Original handling: By means of reference gene primer amplification, nucleated cell counts were estimated. Profiling relied on immunoSEQ multiplex PCR, and the TCRdb table lists in-frame clones only, not all of them. The V and J calls and clone size were taken over from that table, and D and trimming were inferred from the DNA. This table has hundreds of thousands of clones, about 87% appearing once.

The TCR comes from a man aged 45 to 65 who had been exposed to COVID-19. The J gene is TRBJ2-1, the V gene TRBV5-1, with TRBD2 matching over 11 bases. The sequenced material came from PBMCs or T cells enriched from blood (not recorded which). This chain's CDR3 is CASSFSTSGGSSYNEQFF. CDR3 bases: TGCGCCAGCAGCTTCTCTACTAGCGGGGGCAGCTCCTACAATGAGCAGTTCTTC.